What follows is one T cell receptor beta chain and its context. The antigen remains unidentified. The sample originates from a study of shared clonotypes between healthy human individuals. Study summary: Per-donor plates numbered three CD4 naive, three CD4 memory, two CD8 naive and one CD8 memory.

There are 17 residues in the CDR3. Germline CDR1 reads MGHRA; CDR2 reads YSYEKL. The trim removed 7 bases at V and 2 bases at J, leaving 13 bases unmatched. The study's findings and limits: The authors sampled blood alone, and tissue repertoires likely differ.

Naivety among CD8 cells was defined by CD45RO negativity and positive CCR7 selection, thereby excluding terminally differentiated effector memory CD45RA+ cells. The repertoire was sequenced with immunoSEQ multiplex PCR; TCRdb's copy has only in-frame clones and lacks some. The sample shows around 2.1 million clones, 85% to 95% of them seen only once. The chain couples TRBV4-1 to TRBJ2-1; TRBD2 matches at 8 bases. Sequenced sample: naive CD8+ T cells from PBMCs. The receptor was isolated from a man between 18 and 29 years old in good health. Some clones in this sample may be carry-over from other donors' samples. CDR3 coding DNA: TGCGCCAGCATTCCCCAAGCGGGAGAGGGTGCCTACAATGAGCAGTTCTTC. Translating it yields CASIPQAGEGAYNEQFF.